The following is a T cell receptor (beta chain) sequence with its context. The length of the CDR3 is 15 residues. Germline loops: CDR1 SGHAT, CDR2 FQNNGV. Trimming removed 5 bases from V and 5 bases from J, with 15 bases in between. This sample is drawn from a study of blood T cell repertoires in COVID-19. Study processing details: Cell counts per sample came from amplifying reference gene primers. Assay used: immunoSEQ multiplex PCR; TCRdb lists only in-frame clones, some missing. V and J calls and clone size are copied from that table; D and trimming were computed from the DNA. The sample includes approximately 110,000 clones, 84% of them seen just once.

The chain combines TRBV11-2 with TRBJ1-4; D not certain. Source material: peripheral blood. The sequence came from a woman aged 45 to 65 with acute or convalescent COVID-19. CDR3 amino acids: CASSPRGDPNEKLFF. CDR3 in DNA: TGTGCCAGCAGCCCGAGAGGCGACCCAAATGAAAAACTGTTTTTT. The full variable domain, with the rest looked up from reference TRBV11-2 and TRBJ1-4, is EAGVAQSPRYKIIEKRQSVAFWCNPISGHATLYWYQQILGQGPKLLIQFQNNGVVDDSQLPKDRFSAERLKGVDSTLKIQPAKLEDSAVYLCASSPRGDPNEKLFFGSGTQLSVL.